This T cell receptor (beta chain) came from a study of T cell responses to AZD1222 COVID-19 vaccine. Generated by immunoSEQ multiplex PCR, the TCRdb table keeps only in-frame clones and is missing some. The table includes around 80,000 clones, 80% to 90% detected once. The CDR3 consists of 14 residues. Germline CDR1 is ENHRY and CDR2 is SYGVKD. Between the trimmed V and J ends, which lost 6 bases and 1 base, there was a span of 12 bases. The sample was peripheral blood, taken 28 days after the second AZD1222 dose. The TCR originated in an adult who received the AZD1222 COVID-19 vaccine. The genes are TRBV10-3 and TRBJ1-2; no clear D gene. The CDR3 DNA reads TGTGCCATCAGCGCCACTACGCTTAACTATGGCTACACCTTC. Translating it yields CAISATTLNYGYTF.